Below are 22 T cell receptor beta chains sequenced from a single sample in a study of T cell changes during pregnancy in multiple sclerosis. Clones were sequenced by immunoSEQ multiplex PCR, and TCRdb holds only the in-frame ones, with some missing. The sample holds approximately 24,000 clones, roughly 85% seen once. Here the sequenced sample was CD8+ T cells from peripheral blood mononuclear cells, taken in the first trimester of pregnancy. All receptors come from a female donor in good health, enrolled as a control in a pregnancy study.

The chain is built from TRBV27 and TRBJ2-3; TRBD1 agrees at 7 bases. Germline loops: CDR1 MNHEY, CDR2 SMNVEV (reference sequence). V was pared by 0 bases and J by 2 bases, with 2 bases of the junction left unmatched. CDR3 length: 15 residues. CDR3 coding DNA: TGTGCCAGCAGTTTATCGAGGGGGCACACAGATACGCAGTATTTT. Protein sequence: CASSLSRGHTDTQYF.

This clone appeared a single time. The rearrangement joins TRBV6-5 to TRBJ2-7; D unclear. The germline V gene has CDR1 MNHEY and CDR2 SVGAGI. Trimming removed 2 bases from V and 6 bases from J, with 8 bases in between. CDR3 size: 12 residues. The CDR3 DNA is TGTGCCAGCAGTTACGAAGGCGGCGAGCAGTACTTC. As protein: CASSYEGGEQYF.

The J gene is TRBJ2-7, the V gene TRBV7-2; D may be TRBD1 (5 bases). This CDR3 region has 15 residues. Trimming took off 5 bases at V and 2 bases at J, with 16 bases between the two ends. Per germline, CDR1 SGHTA and CDR2 FQGNSA. CDR3 in amino acids: CASSDPPTDTYEQYF. CDR3 nucleotides: TGTGCCAGCAGCGACCCCCCGACAGATACCTACGAGCAGTACTTC.

The chain couples TRBV4-1 to TRBJ1-1, with D tentatively TRBD1 (5 bases). The germline CDR1 and CDR2 sequences are MGHRA and YSYEKL. The CDR3 has 14 residues. The ends were cut back, 0 bases at V and 5 bases at J, with 10 bases in the middle. CDR3 DNA: TGCGCCAGCAGCCAAGATCAGGGTCAAACTGAAGCTTTCTTT. Protein product: CASSQDQGQTEAFF.

The genes are TRBV10-3 and TRBJ2-3; TRBD1 aligns across 7 bases. V trimming: 3 bases; J trimming: 4 bases; junction bases outside the gene matches: 7. The V gene's germline CDR1 is ENHRY and CDR2 SYGVKD. The CDR3 contains 15 residues. The CDR3 DNA reads TGTGCCATCAGTGACCCCGACAGGGCAGCAGATACGCAGTATTTT. Protein product: CAISDPDRAADTQYF.

The rearrangement links TRBV6-5 to TRBJ1-5, with TRBD1 matching over 8 bases. CDR1 and CDR2 from the germline V gene are MNHEY and SVGAGI. V lost 6 bases and J lost 5; bases outside the gene matches: 6. The CDR3 is 14 amino acids. CDR3 bases: TGTGCCAGCAGAAGGGCAGGGGGCGATCAGCCCCAGCATTTT. Amino acid sequence: CASRRAGGDQPQHF.

In its sample, this clone was seen once. The same CDR3 is also encoded by other DNA sequences in this sample. The chain couples TRBV9 to TRBJ1-1, with D possibly matching TRBD1 (5 bases). Germline-derived CDR1 and CDR2 are SGDLS and YYNGEE. V lost 0 bases to trimming and J lost 4 bases, with 10 bases between them. There are 14 residues in the CDR3. The CDR3 sequence: CASSVAGGGTEAFF. The CDR3 DNA reads TGTGCCAGCAGCGTAGCTGGGGGAGGCACTGAAGCTTTCTTT.

This clone was picked up one time. The rearrangement links TRBV5-6 to TRBJ2-1; 7 positions match TRBD1. This CDR3 is 16 amino acids long. Germline V gene data show CDR1 as SGHDT and CDR2 as YYEEEE. The V gene end was trimmed by 4 bases and the J gene end by 3 bases; junction bases not matched to a gene: 10. CDR3 sequence: CASSPDRVEHYNEQFF. DNA for the CDR3: TGTGCCAGCAGCCCCGACAGGGTCGAACACTACAATGAGCAGTTCTTC.

V usage is TRBV7-3 and J usage is TRBJ2-5, with a weak D call TRBD2 (5 bases). Germline V lookup: CDR1 SGHTA, CDR2 FQGTGA. The CDR3 loop spans 15 amino acids. V lost 1 base to trimming and J lost 1 base, with 10 bases between them. This CDR3 reads CASSLNPTSQETQYF. In DNA, the CDR3 is TGTGCCAGCAGCTTAAACCCCACTAGCCAAGAGACCCAGTACTTC.

V and J are TRBV7-2 and TRBJ2-5; TRBD2 agrees at 14 bases. J gave up 5 bases and V 5 bases, and 7 bases lay outside the gene matches. The CDR3 is made up of 16 amino acids. CDR1 and CDR2 (germline): SGHTA, FQGNSA. The CDR3 reads CASSPRLAGGRETQYF. CDR3 nucleotide sequence: TGTGCCAGCAGCCCGAGACTAGCGGGGGGGCGGGAGACCCAGTACTTC. The full variable domain, completed using reference TRBV7-2 and TRBJ2-5, is GAGVSQSPSNKVTEKGKDVELRCDPISGHTALYWYRQSLGQGLEFLIYFQGNSAPDKSGLPSDRFSAERTGGSVSTLTIQRTQQEDSAVYLCASSPRLAGGRETQYFGPGTRLLVL.

This clone has a single count. This chain connects TRBV11-2 to TRBJ2-7, with 9 bases that match TRBD1. CDR1 and CDR2 from the germline V gene are SGHAT and FQNNGV. The CDR3 runs 14 residues. V was clipped by 1 base and J by 6 bases; unmatched bases: 4. As DNA, the CDR3 is TGTGCCAGCAGCTTAGCCGGGACAGGGACCGAGCAGTACTTC. Protein: CASSLAGTGTEQYF. Full variable domain (missing parts from reference TRBV11-2 and TRBJ2-7): EAGVAQSPRYKIIEKRQSVAFWCNPISGHATLYWYQQILGQGPKLLIQFQNNGVVDDSQLPKDRFSAERLKGVDSTLKIQPAKLEDSAVYLCASSLAGTGTEQYFGPGTRLTVT.

This sequence joins TRBV9 and TRBJ2-5; D gene ambiguous. Germline V CDR1 and CDR2: SGDLS, YYNGEE. This CDR3 has 14 residues. The V end lost 0 bases, the J end lost 3 bases, and 9 bases lay between the germline ends. This CDR3 reads CASSVEASEETQYF. In nucleotides, the CDR3 is TGTGCCAGCAGCGTAGAAGCCTCTGAAGAGACCCAGTACTTC.

This clone was seen a single time. V usage is TRBV6-4 and J usage is TRBJ2-1; 7 bases match TRBD1. Germline CDR1 reads MRHNA; CDR2 reads SNTAGT. V lost 2 bases, J lost 5 bases, and 3 bases stayed unmatched. The CDR3 runs 14 residues. In nucleotides, the CDR3 is TGTGCCAGCAGTGACACGACAGGGCACAATGAGCAGTTCTTC. Translating gives CASSDTTGHNEQFF.

The V and J genes are TRBV7-8 and TRBJ1-2; 9 nucleotides agree with TRBD1. J gave up 4 bases and V 2 bases, and 8 bases lay outside the gene matches. CDR1 is SGHVS, CDR2 FQNEAQ, per germline. The CDR3 has 16 residues. CDR3 in amino acids: CASSLTGQGFFYGYTF. CDR3 nucleotide sequence: TGTGCCAGCAGCTTAACAGGACAGGGGTTTTTCTATGGCTACACCTTC.

This clone has just a few counts. This specimen includes other DNA sequences encoding the same CDR3. The V gene is TRBV7-9, the J gene TRBJ2-2, with D uncertain. Germline-derived CDR1 and CDR2 are SEHNR and FQNEAQ (reference sequence). This CDR3 is 14 amino acids long. V was clipped by 6 bases and J by 1 base, with 9 bases between them. CDR3 DNA sequence: TGTGCCAGCAGTCCGGGTCTGAACACCGGGGAGCTGTTTTTT. Protein product: CASSPGLNTGELFF. Full variable domain (remainder filled in from reference TRBV7-9 and TRBJ2-2): DTGVSQNPRHKITKRGQNVTFRCDPISEHNRLYWYRQTLGQGPEFLTYFQNEAQLEKSRLLSDRFSAERPKGSFSTLEIQRTEQGDSAMYLCASSPGLNTGELFFGEGSRLTVL.

This chain links TRBV4-3 with TRBJ1-1; the D is unclear. Germline CDR1 is LGHNA and CDR2 is YSLEER. The V end lost 0 bases, the J end lost 3 bases, and 8 bases lay between the germline ends. CDR3 length: 14 amino acids. CDR3 DNA: TGCGCCAGCAGCCAAGATCCGCGGGACACTGAAGCTTTCTTT. It codes for CASSQDPRDTEAFF.

This clone occurred once. V is TRBV5-1 and J is TRBJ2-7, with D possibly TRBD1 on 5 matching bases. Trimming removed 0 bases at V and 2 bases at J, with 6 bases between. Germline-derived CDR1 and CDR2 are SGHRS and YFSETQ. The CDR3 consists of 13 residues. CDR3 bases: TGCGCCAGCAGCTTGGGCAGGGCCTACGAGCAGTACTTC. It encodes CASSLGRAYEQYF.

The genes are TRBV6-6 and TRBJ1-1, with 7 bases matching TRBD1. Germline V CDR1 and CDR2: MNHNY, SVGAGI (reference sequence). CDR3 length: 15 residues. The V gene end was trimmed by 5 bases and the J gene end by 1 base; junction bases not matched to a gene: 7. This chain's CDR3 is CASSTTGQSNTEAFF. The CDR3 nucleotides are TGTGCCAGCAGTACGACGGGACAGTCGAACACTGAAGCTTTCTTT.

The rearrangement links TRBV28 to TRBJ2-7; 7 nucleotides match TRBD1. The CDR3 has 15 amino acids. Unmatched junction bases numbered 13, after V lost 8 bases and J lost 3 bases. Germline V lookup: CDR1 MDHEN, CDR2 SYDVKM. CDR3: CASCPPTGHIYEQYF. CDR3 coding DNA: TGTGCCAGCTGCCCCCCGACAGGGCATATCTACGAGCAGTACTTC. Combining the CDR3 with reference TRBV28 and TRBJ2-7 gives the whole variable domain DVKVTQSSRYLVKRTGEKVFLECVQDMDHENMFWYRQDPGLGLRLIYFSYDVKMKEKGDIPEGYSVSREKKERFSLILESASTNQTSMYLCASCPPTGHIYEQYFGPGTRLTVT.

CDR3 amino acids: CASSSMGPYNEQFF. CDR3 coding DNA: TGTGCCAGCAGTTCGATGGGGCCCTACAATGAGCAGTTCTTC. The chain recombines TRBV27 with TRBJ2-1; D is possibly TRBD1 (5 bases). This CDR3 has 14 residues. CDR1 is MNHEY, CDR2 SMNVEV, per germline (reference sequence). Between the trimmed V and J ends, which lost 4 bases and 2 bases, there was a span of 9 bases.

This clone was detected only once. This chain links TRBV4-3 with TRBJ2-2, with 7 bases that match TRBD1. CDR1 LGHNA and CDR2 YSLEER come from the germline V gene. J was trimmed by 6 bases and V by 4 bases; bases with no gene match: 8. This CDR3 spans 15 amino acids. The CDR3, as DNA: TGCGCCAGCAGCCTCGCTTTAGGGACAGCCGGGGAGCTGTTTTTT. Translation: CASSLALGTAGELFF.

This clone was seen only once. The chain carries TRBV5-8 and TRBJ1-5, with 9 bases matching TRBD1. CDR1 and CDR2 (germline): SGHTS, YDEGEE. V was pared by 6 bases and J by 3 bases, with 7 bases of the junction left unmatched. The CDR3 extends over 15 amino acids. CDR3 sequence (DNA): TGTGCCAGCAATCGGGGACAGGGAGACAATCAGCCCCAGCATTTT. The encoded protein is CASNRGQGDNQPQHF.